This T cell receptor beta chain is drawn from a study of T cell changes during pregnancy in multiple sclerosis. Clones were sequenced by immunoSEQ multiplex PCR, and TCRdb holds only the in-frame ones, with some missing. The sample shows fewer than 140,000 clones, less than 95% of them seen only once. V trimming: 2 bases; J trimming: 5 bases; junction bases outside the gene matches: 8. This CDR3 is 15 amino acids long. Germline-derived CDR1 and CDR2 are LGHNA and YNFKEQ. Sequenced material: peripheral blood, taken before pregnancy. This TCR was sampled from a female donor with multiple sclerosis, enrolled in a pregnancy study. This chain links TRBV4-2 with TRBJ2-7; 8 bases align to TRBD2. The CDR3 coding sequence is TGTGCCAGCAGCCAATTTCTAGCGGGTCCCAACGAGCAGTACTTC. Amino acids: CASSQFLAGPNEQYF.